The 27 T cell receptor beta chains listed next were all sequenced from one sample in a study of B cell selection in AIRE deficiency. Clones were sequenced by immunoSEQ multiplex PCR, and TCRdb holds only the in-frame ones, with some missing. Among 20,000 to 25,000 clones, approximately 97% were seen once, and the ten largest hold 0.3%. The sorted conventional CD4 T cells were gated as CD4+CD127+. The sequenced sample consisted of conventional CD4+ T cells sorted from PBMCs. All receptors derive from a human donor with AIRE deficiency.

The chain employs TRBV6-5 and TRBJ1-1, with 7 bases fitting TRBD1. This CDR3 has 15 residues. J was trimmed by 0 bases and V by 0 bases; bases with no gene match: 1. Germline V lookup: CDR1 MNHEY, CDR2 SVGAGI. CDR3 coding DNA: TGTGCCAGCAGTTACTCAGGGGGCATGAACACTGAAGCTTTCTTT. Its protein is CASSYSGGMNTEAFF.

The CDR3 DNA follows: TGCGCCAGCAGCCCACGACCGACTACAGATACGCAGTATTTT. Encoded protein: CASSPRPTTDTQYF. This chain uses TRBV5-1 with TRBJ2-3; D is uncertain. Germline assignment: CDR1 SGHRS and CDR2 YFSETQ. The CDR3 length is 14 residues. The V end lost 4 bases, the J end lost 3 bases, and 12 bases lay between the germline ends.

The count of this clone is one. The genes are TRBV6-6 and TRBJ1-2, with 9 nucleotides matching TRBD1. The germline V gene has CDR1 MNHNY and CDR2 SVGAGI (reference sequence). The CDR3 spans 16 residues. J lost 4 bases, V lost 2 bases, and 8 bases had no gene match. The CDR3 DNA is TGTGCCAGCAGTTACGGGAGGACAGGGGAAGGCTATGGCTACACCTTC. Its protein product is CASSYGRTGEGYGYTF.

The chain has TRBV6-6 and TRBJ1-4; TRBD1 is a possible D gene (5 bases). The end of the DNA fits TRBJ2-2 better, so the J call may be wrong. Germline CDR1 reads MNHNY; CDR2 reads SVGAGI (reference sequence). CDR3 length: 12 amino acids. DNA for the CDR3: TGTGCCAGCAGTTACGGACATCTGGAGCTGTTTTTT. Translated: CASSYGHLELFF.

In its sample, this clone was seen a few times. The chain recombines TRBV19 with TRBJ1-5; D call uncertain. The CDR3 is made up of 13 amino acids. Germline lookup yields CDR1 LNHDA and CDR2 SQIVND (reference sequence). V was cut by 7 bases and J by 3 bases, with 10 bases left in between. The DNA of the CDR3 is TGTGCCAGTAAGCGGCAATACAATCAGCCCCAGCATTTT. Its translation: CASKRQYNQPQHF.

V and J are TRBV10-3 and TRBJ1-1; 8 bases are a match to TRBD1. This CDR3 spans 13 amino acids. CDR1 is ENHRY and CDR2 is SYGVKD in the germline V gene. J was trimmed by 0 bases and V by 6 bases; bases with no gene match: 0. DNA of the CDR3: TGTGCCATCAGGACAGGGGTGAACACTGAAGCTTTCTTT. Translated, it gives CAIRTGVNTEAFF.

The rearrangement uses TRBV7-9 and TRBJ2-2; D is unresolved. The CDR3 is 13 residues long. Germline CDR1 reads SEHNR; CDR2 reads FQNEAQ (reference sequence). Between the trimmed V and J ends, which lost 2 bases and 7 bases, there was a span of 8 bases. CDR3 DNA sequence: TGTGCCAGCAGCTTAATCGAAGTCGGGGAGCTGTTTTTT. Protein product: CASSLIEVGELFF.

The gene calls are TRBV5-4 and TRBJ2-5; no clear D. Trimming shortened V by 6 bases and J by 3 bases, and 12 bases separated the two germline ends. The CDR3 loop spans 13 amino acids. The germline V gene has CDR1 SGHNT and CDR2 YYREEE (reference sequence). CDR3 protein: CASTTNTEETQYF. As DNA, the CDR3 is TGTGCCAGCACCACAAACACAGAAGAGACCCAGTACTTC. Based on the CDR3 plus reference TRBV5-4 and TRBJ2-5, the full variable domain is ETGVTQSPTHLIKTRGQQVTLRCSSQSGHNTVSWYQQALGQGPQFIFQYYREEENGRGNFPPRFSGLQFPNYSSELNVNALELDDSALYLCASTTNTEETQYFGPGTRLLVL.

This clone was observed once. The CDR3 reads CASSLTNYGYTF. CDR3 sequence (DNA): TGTGCCAGCAGTCTGACCAACTATGGCTACACCTTC. J is TRBJ1-2 and V is TRBV2; D not resolved. The V and J ends lost 5 bases and 2 bases respectively, with 6 bases between them. The germline V gene has CDR1 SNHLY and CDR2 FYNNEI. CDR3 length equals 12 residues.

As to this clone: One junction end does not reproduce the germline sequence, and a read error may be involved. This chain's CDR3 is CAVRREGGETQYF. The CDR3 nucleotides read TGTGCCGTCAGGAGGGAGGGCGGAGAGACCCAGTACTTC. V gene TRBV10-3 combines with J gene TRBJ2-5; TRBD2 agrees at 7 bases. The CDR3 has 13 residues. Germline-derived CDR1 and CDR2 are ENHRY and SYGVKD.

V and J are TRBV10-3 and TRBJ2-3, with D tentatively TRBD2 (7 bases). From germline, CDR1 is ENHRY and CDR2 SYGVKD. The ends were cut back, 6 bases at V and 4 bases at J, with 14 bases in the middle. The CDR3 totals 14 residues. The CDR3 loop is CAIRTQGRADTQYF. DNA for the CDR3: TGTGCCATCAGGACCCAGGGGAGGGCAGATACGCAGTATTTT.

CDR3 nucleotides: TGTGCCAGCAGCTCCCCGGGACTAGTGTCAGATACGCAGTATTTT. The encoded protein is CASSSPGLVSDTQYF. This chain joins TRBV7-8 and TRBJ2-3, with TRBD2 matching over 8 bases. Germline loops: CDR1 SGHVS, CDR2 FQNEAQ. Trimming removed 4 bases from V and 4 bases from J; junction bases left unmatched: 7. The CDR3 totals 15 residues.

This chain joins TRBV7-9 and TRBJ2-1; 10 bases are shared with TRBD2. CDR1 is SEHNR and CDR2 is FQNEAQ in the germline V gene (reference sequence). Losses at the gene ends were 4 bases for V and 5 bases for J; bases not matched to a gene: 8. This CDR3 comprises 16 residues. The CDR3 reads CASSSPAGGPDNEQFF. The CDR3 DNA sequence: TGTGCCAGCAGCTCCCCAGCGGGAGGGCCAGACAATGAGCAGTTCTTC.

The chain recombines TRBV6-6 with TRBJ2-1, with D perhaps being TRBD1 or TRBD2 (5 bases each). The germline gives CDR1 MNHNY, CDR2 SVGAGI (reference sequence). Trimming removed 4 bases at V and 8 bases at J, with 18 bases between. The CDR3 covers 15 residues. The CDR3 here is CASSSTGTVYYEQFF. The CDR3 DNA follows: TGTGCCAGCAGTTCAACCGGGACCGTTTATTATGAGCAGTTCTTC.

The chain carries TRBV11-3 and TRBJ2-3, with D uncertain. This CDR3 has 12 residues. Trimming took off 5 bases at V and 2 bases at J, with 5 bases between the two ends. Germline V CDR1 and CDR2: SGHNT, YENEEA. The CDR3 protein is CASSPHTDTQYF. The CDR3 bases are TGTGCCAGCAGCCCCCACACAGATACGCAGTATTTT.

This clone was counted once. This sequence joins TRBV6-1 and TRBJ2-7; no clear D. This CDR3 contains 11 residues. V was cut by 7 bases and J by 12 bases, with 16 bases left in between. CDR1 is MNHNS and CDR2 is SASEGT in the germline V gene. The CDR3 spells CASTKMAFPYF. The DNA of the CDR3 is TGTGCCAGCACCAAAATGGCTTTCCCGTACTTC.

The chain combines TRBV4-3 with TRBJ2-3, with a possible D match to TRBD2 (5 bases). The CDR3 length is 15 residues. The germline V and J ends were trimmed by 1 base and 3 bases, with 11 bases remaining between them. CDR1 LGHNA and CDR2 YSLEER come from the germline V gene. CDR3 amino acids: CASSQGVVATDTQYF. The CDR3, as DNA: TGCGCCAGCAGCCAAGGGGTAGTAGCGACAGATACGCAGTATTTT.

J is TRBJ2-5 and V is TRBV4-3, with 9 nucleotides matching TRBD2. V lost 3 bases and J lost 5; bases outside the gene matches: 13. CDR1 is LGHNA and CDR2 is YSLEER in the germline V gene. This CDR3 is built from 17 residues. CDR3 nucleotides: TGCGCCAGCAGCCAGTCTCGACCGGGGCTAGCGGGGGAGACCCAGTACTTC. Residues: CASSQSRPGLAGETQYF.

This chain links TRBV28 with TRBJ2-2, with 8 positions matching TRBD1. Germline values: CDR1 MDHEN, CDR2 SYDVKM. This CDR3 spans 15 amino acids. Trimming cost V 6 bases and J 5 bases; bases outside gene matches: 8. The CDR3 here is CASRNPTGATGELFF. The CDR3 DNA sequence: TGTGCCAGCAGGAACCCGACAGGGGCTACCGGGGAGCTGTTTTTT.

The chain is built from TRBV28 and TRBJ1-2; D is undetermined. The CDR3 has 14 amino acids. Trimming cost V 5 bases and J 8 bases, with 18 bases left between them. Germline V CDR1 and CDR2: MDHEN, SYDVKM. The CDR3 loop is CASSEGLRAGGYTF. Written as DNA, the CDR3 is TGTGCCAGCAGTGAAGGACTCCGGGCCGGAGGCTACACCTTC.

This chain links TRBV7-9 with TRBJ1-2; weak D call: TRBD1 (5 bases). Germline CDR1 is SEHNR and CDR2 is FQNEAQ (reference sequence). V lost 3 bases to trimming and J lost 2 bases, with 7 bases between them. The CDR3 runs 13 residues. CDR3 DNA sequence: TGTGCCAGCAGCTTTCGGGACAACTATGGCTACACCTTC. As protein: CASSFRDNYGYTF.

The sample holds one count of this clone. The genes are TRBV27 and TRBJ2-5; perhaps D is TRBD1 or TRBD2 (5 bases each). The CDR3 length is 16 residues. Germline V gene data show CDR1 as MNHEY and CDR2 as SMNVEV (reference sequence). V was cut by 2 bases and J by 0 bases, with 13 bases left in between. The CDR3 nucleotides are TGTGCCAGCAGTTTACTGGGACCTAACTACCAAGAGACCCAGTACTTC. It encodes CASSLLGPNYQETQYF.

V gene TRBV5-1 combines with J gene TRBJ2-1; possible D gene TRBD1, 6 bases. From germline, CDR1 is SGHRS and CDR2 YFSETQ. With 0 bases removed from V and 1 base from J, the gap between germline ends came to 8 bases. The CDR3 is 15 residues long. CDR3 sequence reads: CASSLGQVSYNEQFF. DNA of the CDR3: TGCGCCAGCAGCTTGGGACAGGTTTCCTACAATGAGCAGTTCTTC. The entire variable domain, with the rest obtained from reference TRBV5-1 and TRBJ2-1, is as follows: KAGVTQTPRYLIKTRGQQVTLSCSPISGHRSVSWYQQTPGQGLQFLFEYFSETQRNKGNFPGRFSGRQFSNSRSEMNVSTLELGDSALYLCASSLGQVSYNEQFFGPGTRLTVL.

The V call is TRBV7-2, the J call TRBJ2-7, with TRBD1 as a possible D gene (5 bases). This CDR3 is built from 13 residues. In germline, CDR1 is SGHTA, CDR2 FQGNSA. V dropped 1 base and J dropped 3 bases, with 7 bases sitting between them. The CDR3, as DNA: TGTGCCAGCAGCTTAGGCAGGGACTACGAGCAGTACTTC. This codes for CASSLGRDYEQYF. The variable domain in full, with the rest retrieved from reference TRBV7-2 and TRBJ2-7, is GAGVSQSPSNKVTEKGKDVELRCDPISGHTALYWYRQSLGQGLEFLIYFQGNSAPDKSGLPSDRFSAERTGGSVSTLTIQRTQQEDSAVYLCASSLGRDYEQYFGPGTRLTVT.

This chain's CDR3 is CASSLGGQFNYGYTF. In DNA, the CDR3 is TGTGCCAGCAGTTTGGGGGGGCAGTTTAACTATGGCTACACCTTC. The chain has TRBV27 and TRBJ1-2; possible D gene TRBD1, 6 bases. V was clipped by 3 bases and J by 1 base, with 12 bases between them. In germline, CDR1 is MNHEY, CDR2 SMNVEV (reference sequence). This CDR3 spans 15 amino acids.

The V gene is TRBV5-6, the J gene TRBJ2-3, with 9 bases identical to TRBD2. V shed 2 bases, J shed 0 bases, and the junction held 4 bases outside the gene matches. Germline CDR1 and CDR2: SGHDT and YYEEEE. This CDR3 region has 16 residues. This CDR3 reads CASSFIAGGSTDTQYF. The CDR3 DNA is TGTGCCAGCAGCTTTATTGCGGGGGGGAGCACAGATACGCAGTATTTT.

CDR3 protein: CASSLAINTGELFF. CDR3 nucleotides: TGTGCCAGCAGCTTGGCCATCAACACCGGGGAGCTGTTTTTT. The genes are TRBV5-4 and TRBJ2-2; D remains ambiguous. Germline-derived CDR1 and CDR2 are SGHNT and YYREEE (reference sequence). V was cut by 0 bases and J by 2 bases, with 5 bases left in between. This CDR3 region has 14 residues.